This T cell receptor beta chain was profiled in a study of T cells in Graves' hyperthyroidism and ophthalmopathy. Study conclusions and caveats: Appearing also in blood were most of the thyroid clonotypes expanded above 0.001.

Note on this clonotype: Antigen specificity is unknown.

The CDR3 runs to 14 residues. V gave up 10 bases and J gave up 7 bases; unmatched junction bases: 10. Per germline, CDR1 MNHGY and CDR2 SAAAGT. RNA transcripts yielded amplified TCR beta CDR3 regions. First-round RT-PCR targeting the TCR CDR3 was performed with the HTBI primer set. MiXCR was run by TCRdb on the multiplex PCR reads, yielding one entry per CDR3 protein. The sample contains around 350,000 distinct CDR3 sequences, 15% to 20% of which appear only once. Patients aged 18 to 65 with hyperthyroidism were newly diagnosed, with duration under 2 months. The TCR was taken from a woman between 18 and 29 years old with Graves' hyperthyroidism. The chain couples TRBV6-8 to TRBJ2-2; 9 nucleotides agree with TRBD1. The sample comprised blood. DNA of the CDR3: TGTGCCACCCGAGGGACAGGGTTCAGCGGGGAGCTGTTTTTT. It translates to CATRGTGFSGELFF.